This T cell receptor beta chain was identified in a study of T cells after yellow fever vaccination. The germline CDR1 and CDR2 sequences are SGHNT and YYREEE (reference sequence). The CDR3 is 15 residues long. In TCRdb, the 5' RACE reads were re-called with MiXCR into one record per CDR3 protein. The table records 300,000 to 400,000 distinct CDR3 sequences, 8.7% of them present only once. Regarding this clonotype: The junction does not match germline at one end; this may be a read error.

The rearrangement uses TRBV5-4 and TRBJ2-5; 9 bases match TRBD2. The TCR comes from a man aged 18-30 years who received the YFV17D yellow fever vaccine. Source: PBMCs, taken on the day of the first yellow fever vaccination. CDR3 protein: CSSSPSGVRQETQYF. The CDR3 DNA sequence: TGTTCCAGCAGCCCTAGCGGGGTCCGCCAAGAGACCCAGTACTTC. Combining the CDR3 with reference TRBV5-4 and TRBJ2-5 gives the whole variable domain ETGVTQSPTHLIKTRGQQVTLRCSSQSGHNTVSWYQQALGQGPQFIFQYYREEENGRGNFPPRFSGLQFPNYSSELNVNALELDDSALYLCSSSPSGVRQETQYFGPGTRLLVL.